The next 5 T cell receptor beta chains were all read from a single sample in a study of shared clonotypes between healthy human individuals. Measured with immunoSEQ multiplex PCR; TCRdb has only the in-frame clones, and not every one. The sample consists of hundreds of thousands of clones, around 70% of them appearing once. The sequenced sample consisted of memory CD4+ T cells sorted from blood. Subset reported: CD45RA-negative fraction. Receptors originate from a man aged 30 to 45 in good health.

This clone was counted between two and nine times. The gene calls are TRBV9 and TRBJ2-1; D unresolved. Trimming shortened V by 2 bases and J by 0 bases, and 12 bases separated the two germline ends. CDR3 length: 16 residues. Germline CDR1 and CDR2: SGDLS and YYNGEE. CDR3 nucleotides: TGTGCCAGCAGCGTGGACCAGCTGAGCTCCTACAATGAGCAGTTCTTC. Translation gives CASSVDQLSSYNEQFF.

The J gene is TRBJ2-1, the V gene TRBV27, with TRBD1 as a possible D gene (6 bases). CDR3 length equals 15 residues. V was clipped by 5 bases and J by 8 bases, with 19 bases between them. Germline V gene lookup returns CDR1 MNHEY and CDR2 SMNVEV (reference sequence). The CDR3 sequence: CASSPGQQPRDEQFF. The CDR3 DNA reads as TGTGCCAGCAGTCCCGGACAGCAACCAAGGGATGAGCAGTTCTTC.

The chain uses TRBV6-5 and TRBJ2-5; D gene unclear. CDR1 is MNHEY, CDR2 SVGAGI, per germline. The CDR3 totals 16 residues. Trimming left V 0 bases short and J 0 bases short, with 11 bases between. The DNA of the CDR3 is TGTGCCAGCAGTTACTCCCGTGGCACGCACCAAGAGACCCAGTACTTC. This codes for CASSYSRGTHQETQYF.

The chain has TRBV7-7 and TRBJ2-1, with 7 bases that match TRBD1. This CDR3 comprises 16 residues. Trimming at V came to 7 bases and at J to 5 bases, leaving 14 bases not matched to a gene. The germline V gene has CDR1 SSHAT and CDR2 FNYEAQ (reference sequence). The CDR3 DNA sequence: TGTGCCAGCACCGCTTTCGACGGGACAGATAACAATGAGCAGTTCTTC. Protein product: CASTAFDGTDNNEQFF.

This clone was found once. J is TRBJ2-5 and V is TRBV5-1; D remains ambiguous. The V end lost 4 bases, the J end lost 1 base, and 5 bases lay between the germline ends. The germline gives CDR1 SGHRS, CDR2 YFSETQ. The CDR3 loop spans 12 amino acids. The CDR3 DNA sequence: TGCGCCAGCAGCCAGACCCAAGAGACCCAGTACTTC. Translating gives CASSQTQETQYF.